This T cell receptor (beta chain) appears in the sequencing data of a study of vaccination and CD4 T cells after COVID-19. Study summary: Median time from second vaccine dose to sampling was roughly 72 days (14 to 241). Cultures designated as controls were supplied with a CEFX pool, an HIV-1 Nef pool, or no peptide.

The germline V gene encodes CDR1 LNHDA and CDR2 SQIVND (reference sequence). This CDR3 region has 12 residues. V was shortened by 7 bases and J by 2 bases, with 9 bases between the two germline ends. Treatment in this sample: roughly 10-day PBMC culture with coronavirus spike peptide pools or control peptides (ViraFEST assay). ViraFEST expanded antigen-specific T cells with peptide pools, then sequenced TCRs. As concerns this clonotype: Antigen: not known.

Scientists ran DNA taken from cultured CD4+ T cells through the Oncomine TCR Beta short-read assay for sequencing. In this case, cultured CD4+ T cells provided the extracted genomic DNA. TCRdb itself ran the PCR reads through MiXCR, one entry per CDR3 protein. Of approximately 17,000 distinct CDR3 sequences in the sample, 35% to 40% are singletons; the top ten hold roughly 12%. The V call is TRBV19, the J call TRBJ2-7, with D perhaps matching TRBD1 (6 bases). Sample: CD4+ T cells from blood, cultured in vitro. This TCR came from a human donor who had recovered from COVID-19. For the CDR3, the DNA is TGTGCCAGTAAGGGGGTAACCTACGAGCAGTACTTC. Its translation: CASKGVTYEQYF.